These 27 T cell receptor beta chains came from one sample sequenced in a study of a mutant IDH1 vaccine in newly diagnosed glioma. Antigens for these TCRs are unknown. Some clones are missing from TCRdb's copy, which holds only in-frame ones; the method was immunoSEQ multiplex PCR. The table lists roughly 86,000 clones, roughly nine tenths of them singletons. Regarding time point: week 47, end of study. In the vaccine, a single dose held 300 ug of the mutant IDH1 20-mer peptide, along with topical imiquimod. The sample consisted of PBMCs, taken from a glioma patient whose treatment included an IDH1 peptide vaccine. The source of these receptors is a woman aged 50 to 60 with glioma.

The chain combines TRBV4-1 with TRBJ2-5, with D tentatively TRBD1 (6 bases). Trimming left V 0 bases short and J 2 bases short, with 22 bases between. The CDR3 has 19 amino acids. In germline, CDR1 is MGHRA, CDR2 YSYEKL. The CDR3 nucleotides are TGCGCCAGCAGCCAAGATCACGCCCTTCGGGACAAGGTACAAGAGACCCAGTACTTC. Protein product: CASSQDHALRDKVQETQYF.

This clone is a singleton in its sample. The junction differs from germline at one of its ends, possibly a read error. CDR3 protein: CASSPPTATGGHEQFF. The CDR3 region has the DNA TGTGCCAGCTCCCCACCGACCGCGACAGGAGGCCATGAGCAGTTCTTC. V usage is TRBV18 and J usage is TRBJ2-1, with D possibly TRBD1 on 6 matching bases. Looked up from germline, CDR1 is KGHSH and CDR2 is LQKENI. The CDR3 has 16 amino acids.

The chain uses TRBV6-1 and TRBJ2-1; the D is unclear. The CDR3 consists of 15 residues. Trimming left V 3 bases short and J 2 bases short, with 11 bases between. Germline loops: CDR1 MNHNS, CDR2 SASEGT. The DNA for the CDR3 is TGTGCCAGCAGTGAGGGGAACAGACCCTACAATGAGCAGTTCTTC. This translates into CASSEGNRPYNEQFF.

As regards this clone: Mismatch with germline at one junction end may stem from a read error. This chain joins TRBV7-7 and TRBJ2-1; possible D gene TRBD2, 5 bases. The germline V gene encodes CDR1 SSHAT and CDR2 FNYEAQ (reference sequence). CDR3 length: 15 amino acids. CDR3 in DNA: TGTGCTAGCAGCCCTAGACTGGGTGAGGGCAATGAGCAGTTCTTC. Encoded protein: CASSPRLGEGNEQFF.

This chain links TRBV30 with TRBJ1-5; 8 nucleotides line up with TRBD1. Germline V gene lookup returns CDR1 GTSNPN and CDR2 SVGIG (reference sequence). The CDR3 extends over 14 amino acids. J gave up 5 bases and V 0 bases, and 3 bases lay outside the gene matches. The CDR3 loop reads CAWSVRTGHQPQHF. CDR3 bases: TGTGCCTGGAGTGTACGGACAGGGCATCAGCCCCAGCATTTT. The variable domain in full, with the rest retrieved from reference TRBV30 and TRBJ1-5, is SQTIHQWPATLVQPVGSPLSLECTVEGTSNPNLYWYRQAAGRGLQLLFYSVGIGQISSEVPQNLSASRPQDRQFILSSKKLLLSDSGFYLCAWSVRTGHQPQHFGDGTRLSIL.

This rearrangement joins TRBV5-6 to TRBJ2-7, with D possibly being TRBD2 (6 bases). Germline CDR1 and CDR2: SGHDT and YYEEEE. CDR3 length equals 15 residues. V was cut by 5 bases and J by 2 bases, with 17 bases left in between. The CDR3: CASSGGMTRPYEQYF. In DNA form, the CDR3 reads TGTGCCAGCAGTGGCGGGATGACCAGGCCCTACGAGCAGTACTTC.

The rearrangement joins TRBV29-1 to TRBJ1-2; D is perhaps TRBD1 (6 bases). V lost 6 bases and J 0 bases, leaving 14 bases between the germline ends. Germline CDR1 reads SQVTM; CDR2 reads ANQGSEA. This CDR3 is built from 14 residues. The CDR3 DNA sequence: TGCAGCGTAGGCCGGGACATACCTAACTATGGCTACACCTTC. Protein: CSVGRDIPNYGYTF.

This clone has a single count. The chain is built from TRBV14 and TRBJ2-1; 10 bases are shared with TRBD2. This CDR3 spans 14 amino acids. V shed 4 bases and J 7 bases; nucleotides not matched to a gene: 4. CDR1 SGHDN and CDR2 FVKESK come from the germline V gene. The CDR3 nucleotides read TGTGCCAGCAGCCCCCGGACTAGCGGTAATGAGCAGTTCTTC. Translated, it gives CASSPRTSGNEQFF.

This chain connects TRBV7-6 to TRBJ2-1; a weak D match, TRBD1 (6 bases). The CDR3 sequence is 15 residues long. Germline lookup yields CDR1 SGHVS and CDR2 FNYEAQ. Trimming pared 4 bases from V and 3 bases from J, leaving 13 bases between. The CDR3 DNA reads as TGTGCCAGCAGCTCTAAGACAGGAATCTACAATGAGCAGTTCTTC. Protein: CASSSKTGIYNEQFF.

This clone showed up just once. The CDR3 loop is CSARLSETQYF. The CDR3 coding sequence is TGCAGTGCTAGACTGTCGGAGACCCAGTACTTC. The chain has TRBV20-1 and TRBJ2-5; D is unclear. CDR1 is DFQATT, CDR2 SNEGSKA, per germline (reference sequence). Trimming pared 2 bases from V and 5 bases from J, leaving 6 bases between. The CDR3 runs to 11 residues.

This chain joins TRBV30 and TRBJ1-6; D is possibly TRBD1 (5 bases). In germline, CDR1 is GTSNPN, CDR2 SVGIG (reference sequence). V lost 3 bases to trimming and J lost 4 bases, with 19 bases between them. CDR3 size: 17 residues. The CDR3 loop reads CAWRTSTGGTYNSPLHF. CDR3 bases: TGTGCCTGGAGAACCAGTACAGGAGGGACGTATAATTCACCCCTCCACTTT.

This clone came up a few times. CDR3 coding DNA: TGTGCCAGCAGCCTGGGGGGGACAGGGGTTTTCGAGCAGTACTTC. Translated: CASSLGGTGVFEQYF. This chain links TRBV7-2 with TRBJ2-7, with 10 bases identical to TRBD1. The CDR3 has 15 residues. Trimming cost V 5 bases and J 6 bases; bases outside gene matches: 10. Germline V gene lookup returns CDR1 SGHTA and CDR2 FQGNSA.

In this sample, this clone turned up once. The CDR3: CASSQTGPPPEQFF. Here the CDR3 DNA reads TGCGCCAGCAGCCAGACCGGGCCCCCCCCTGAGCAGTTCTTC. The chain is built from TRBV4-1 and TRBJ2-1; no definite D call. V was cut by 3 bases and J by 9 bases, with 15 bases left in between. CDR1 and CDR2 (germline): MGHRA, YSYEKL. The CDR3 covers 14 residues.

The chain couples TRBV18 to TRBJ2-3, with a tentative D call TRBD1 (5 bases). Germline CDR1 and CDR2: KGHSH and LQKENI. Trimming cost V 6 bases and J 5 bases, with 15 bases left between them. The CDR3 spans 14 residues. In DNA form, the CDR3 reads TGTGCCAGCTCTCAGGGTTCGGACGGAGATACGCAGTATTTT. Translated: CASSQGSDGDTQYF.

The chain links TRBV9 to TRBJ1-1; no definite D call. V lost 4 bases and J 0 bases, leaving 10 bases between the germline ends. Germline CDR1 and CDR2: SGDLS and YYNGEE. The CDR3 is 14 amino acids. The chain's CDR3 is CASSLIGMNTEAFF. The CDR3 DNA reads TGTGCCAGCAGCCTCATCGGTATGAACACTGAAGCTTTCTTT.

The chain carries TRBV28 and TRBJ2-3; possible D gene TRBD1, 6 bases. V was shortened by 5 bases and J by 1 base, with 13 bases between the two germline ends. The CDR3 covers 15 residues. Germline CDR1 is MDHEN and CDR2 is SYDVKM. DNA for the CDR3: TGTGCCAGCAGTGATCCCAGGGGAGGCACAGATACGCAGTATTTT. As protein: CASSDPRGGTDTQYF.

The chain combines TRBV10-3 with TRBJ1-5; TRBD1 aligns across 8 bases. The V segment lost 7 bases and the J segment 4 bases; nucleotides outside the gene matches: 6. This CDR3 region has 14 residues. The germline CDR1 and CDR2 sequences are ENHRY and SYGVKD. CDR3 residues: CAIKGGQGNQPQHF. CDR3 in DNA: TGTGCCATCAAAGGTGGACAGGGTAATCAGCCCCAGCATTTT.

This chain joins TRBV7-8 and TRBJ2-7, with D possibly TRBD1 on 6 matching bases. The germline V gene has CDR1 SGHVS and CDR2 FQNEAQ. V was shortened by 9 bases and J by 4 bases, with 22 bases between the two germline ends. The CDR3 runs 15 residues. CDR3: CASYSYRAGGYEQYF. The CDR3 bases are TGTGCCAGTTATTCTTACAGGGCGGGTGGGTACGAGCAGTACTTC.

This chain links TRBV4-1 with TRBJ2-3, with unresolved D. V was pared by 0 bases and J by 1 base, with 14 bases between. Germline V lookup: CDR1 MGHRA, CDR2 YSYEKL. The CDR3 covers 17 residues. CDR3 nucleotides: TGCGCCAGCAGCCAAGAAGGCGGCAGCTCCCGCACAGATACGCAGTATTTT. Residues: CASSQEGGSSRTDTQYF.

This clone was detected only once. J is TRBJ2-3 and V is TRBV29-1; 9 nucleotides agree with TRBD2. The trim removed 3 bases at V and 7 bases at J, leaving 8 bases unmatched. Germline V gives CDR1 SQVTM, CDR2 ANQGSEA. There are 14 residues in the CDR3. The CDR3 is CSVDAREGVNTQYF. For the CDR3, the DNA is TGCAGCGTTGATGCGCGGGAGGGAGTAAATACGCAGTATTTT.

This chain joins TRBV18 and TRBJ1-4; D is possibly TRBD1 (5 bases). The V and J ends lost 6 bases and 7 bases respectively, with 18 bases between them. The CDR3 length is 15 residues. The germline V gene encodes CDR1 KGHSH and CDR2 LQKENI. The CDR3 DNA reads TGTGCCAGCTCCCCCGGGACCCAGCGAAGTGAAAAACTGTTTTTT. Translation: CASSPGTQRSEKLFF.

The rearrangement links TRBV19 to TRBJ2-5; 9 bases match TRBD1. The CDR3 is 15 residues long. V lost 7 bases and J lost 7; bases outside the gene matches: 13. The V gene's germline CDR1 is LNHDA and CDR2 SQIVND (reference sequence). This chain's CDR3 is CASKGGQGGWGTQYF. The DNA for the CDR3 is TGTGCCAGTAAAGGGGGACAGGGCGGCTGGGGGACCCAGTACTTC.

The sample holds a few counts of this clone. The rearrangement links TRBV13 to TRBJ2-7, with 7 bases matching TRBD1. Germline trimming cut 4 bases from V and 3 bases from J; bases unmatched to any gene: 3. The CDR3 loop spans 13 amino acids. CDR1 PRHDT and CDR2 FYEKMQ come from the germline V gene (reference sequence). For the CDR3, the DNA is TGTGCCAGCAGCTCTGACAGGGACTACGAGCAGTACTTC. It encodes CASSSDRDYEQYF.

The J gene is TRBJ2-2, the V gene TRBV28; TRBD2 agrees at 12 bases. CDR3 length equals 16 residues. The V gene's germline CDR1 is MDHEN and CDR2 SYDVKM. V lost 5 bases to trimming and J lost 1 base; unmatched junction nucleotides: 2. In nucleotides, the CDR3 is TGTGCCAGCAGTAAGGGACTAGCGGGGAACACCGGGGAGCTGTTTTTT. Amino acids: CASSKGLAGNTGELFF.

The rearrangement uses TRBV19 and TRBJ2-7; D not certain. Trimming left V 1 base short and J 4 bases short, with 11 bases between. Per the germline V gene, CDR1 is LNHDA and CDR2 is SQIVND (reference sequence). The CDR3 has 14 residues. CDR3 nucleotides: TGTGCCAGTAGTATAGCACTCACGAAATACGAGCAGTACTTC. It specifies CASSIALTKYEQYF.

This clone was seen a handful of times. The J gene is TRBJ2-7, the V gene TRBV29-1; the match to TRBD1 covers 7 bases. The CDR3 spans 13 residues. V trimming: 3 bases; J trimming: 6 bases; junction bases outside the gene matches: 8. Germline V CDR1 and CDR2: SQVTM, ANQGSEA. DNA of the CDR3: TGCAGCGTTGACGACAGGGCCAGCAGCGAGCAGTACTTC. Translating gives CSVDDRASSEQYF.

This clone occurred once. The V call is TRBV5-1, the J call TRBJ2-1, with 11 nucleotides matching TRBD2. The CDR3 runs 15 residues. Germline CDR1 reads SGHRS; CDR2 reads YFSETQ. J gave up 6 bases and V 4 bases, and 6 bases lay outside the gene matches. The CDR3 loop reads CASSGVLAGANEQFF. CDR3 DNA sequence: TGCGCCAGCAGCGGTGTACTAGCGGGAGCCAATGAGCAGTTCTTC. The full variable domain, completed using reference TRBV5-1 and TRBJ2-1, is KAGVTQTPRYLIKTRGQQVTLSCSPISGHRSVSWYQQTPGQGLQFLFEYFSETQRNKGNFPGRFSGRQFSNSRSEMNVSTLELGDSALYLCASSGVLAGANEQFFGPGTRLTVL.